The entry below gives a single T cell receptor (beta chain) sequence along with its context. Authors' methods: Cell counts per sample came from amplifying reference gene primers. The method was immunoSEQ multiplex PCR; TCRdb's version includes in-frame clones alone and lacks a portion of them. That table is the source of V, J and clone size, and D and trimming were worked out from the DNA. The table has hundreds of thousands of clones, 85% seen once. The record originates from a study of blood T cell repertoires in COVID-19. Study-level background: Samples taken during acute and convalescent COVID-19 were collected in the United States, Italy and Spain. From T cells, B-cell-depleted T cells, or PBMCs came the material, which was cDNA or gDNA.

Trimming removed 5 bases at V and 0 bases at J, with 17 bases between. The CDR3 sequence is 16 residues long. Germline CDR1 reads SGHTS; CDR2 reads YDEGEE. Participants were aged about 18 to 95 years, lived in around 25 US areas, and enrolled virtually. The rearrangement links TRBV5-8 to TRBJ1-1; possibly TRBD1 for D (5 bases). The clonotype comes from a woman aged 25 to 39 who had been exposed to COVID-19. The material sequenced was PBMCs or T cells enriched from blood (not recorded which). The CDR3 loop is CASRLRGGSLNTEAFF. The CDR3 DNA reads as TGTGCCAGCAGACTACGCGGGGGATCCCTGAACACTGAAGCTTTCTTT.